The clone carrying this T cell receptor (beta chain) was counted ten times or more. What it binds is not known. Amplified TCR beta CDR3 regions were obtained using RNA transcripts as template. Second-round multiplex PCR came after first-round RT-PCR with HTBI primers. From the multiplex PCR reads, TCRdb called clonotypes with MiXCR, one entry per CDR3 protein. The sample yields about 620,000 distinct CDR3 sequences, roughly 20% seen once. Among the hyperthyroidism patients, all were newly diagnosed, aged 18 to 65, with under 2 months' duration. Clinicians made diagnoses from clinical symptoms, serum thyroxine, TRAb, thyroid ultrasound and orbital computed tomography. Fresh peripheral blood, over 9.5 ml, was the PBMC source. The data originate from a study of Graves' ophthalmopathy and Graves' hyperthyroidism. Overall study findings and caveats: Blood also contained most of the expanded thyroid clonotypes above 0.001 frequency.

V shed 5 bases and J shed 7 bases, with 15 bases lying between them. There are 12 residues in the CDR3. Germline lookup yields CDR1 GTSNPN and CDR2 SVGIG (reference sequence). The material sequenced was peripheral blood. This chain connects TRBV30 to TRBJ2-7; tentative D call: TRBD1 (6 bases). This TCR was sampled from a young woman with stable Graves' hyperthyroidism. Some clones in this sample may be carry-over from other donors' samples. CDR3 sequence: CAWDRFEGEQYF. CDR3 in DNA: TGTGCCTGGGACAGGTTCGAGGGGGAGCAGTACTTC.